Listed here are 29 T cell receptor beta chains from one sample, sequenced in a study of T cell changes during pregnancy in multiple sclerosis. Produced via immunoSEQ multiplex PCR; TCRdb's table is partial and in-frame only. The data contain some 100,000 clones, 90% to 95% of them singletons. The starting material was peripheral blood, obtained in the second trimester of pregnancy. The source is a female donor with multiple sclerosis, enrolled in a pregnancy study.

About this clone itself: Germline is not matched at one junction end, which may reflect a read error. The genes are TRBV6-1 and TRBJ2-3; 12 positions match TRBD2. The CDR3 has 16 amino acids. From germline, CDR1 is MNHNS and CDR2 SASEGT. The CDR3 nucleotides read TGTGCCAGCGGTGAACTAGCGGGGGGTTCTACAGATACGCAGTATTTT. This encodes CASGELAGGSTDTQYF.

CDR3 in amino acids: CASSLGARMNTEAFF. As DNA, the CDR3 is TGTGCCAGCAGCTTAGGGGCCCGGATGAACACTGAAGCTTTCTTT. This chain joins TRBV11-2 and TRBJ1-1; D is uncertain. Trimming stripped 1 base from V and 0 bases from J, with 9 bases between. Germline V CDR1 and CDR2: SGHAT, FQNNGV. The CDR3 consists of 15 residues.

The J gene is TRBJ1-2, the V gene TRBV29-1; 10 nucleotides line up with TRBD1. Trimming took 6 bases from V and 2 from J; bases not matched to a gene: 9. Per the germline V gene, CDR1 is SQVTM and CDR2 is ANQGSEA. The CDR3 has 15 residues. The CDR3 sequence: CSVGDRGLSNYGYTF. DNA for the CDR3: TGCAGCGTGGGTGACAGGGGGCTCTCCAACTATGGCTACACCTTC.

CDR3 in DNA: TGTGCCAGCAGCCACCTGGGGACAGGGGTTTATTATGGCTACACCTTC. Translated: CASSHLGTGVYYGYTF. J is TRBJ1-2 and V is TRBV7-9, with TRBD1 identical over 10 bases. Germline trimming cut 5 bases from V and 5 bases from J; bases unmatched to any gene: 11. The CDR3 loop spans 16 amino acids. Germline V lookup: CDR1 SEHNR, CDR2 FQNEAQ (reference sequence).

This clone occurred a few times. This rearrangement joins TRBV30 to TRBJ2-5, with D possibly TRBD2 on 6 matching bases. The CDR3 runs to 15 residues. Germline V lookup: CDR1 GTSNPN, CDR2 SVGIG (reference sequence). Trimming removed 0 bases from V and 2 bases from J, with 13 bases in between. CDR3 region: CAWSVLGTFQETQYF. CDR3 DNA sequence: TGTGCCTGGAGTGTCCTCGGGACTTTTCAAGAGACCCAGTACTTC.

As DNA, the CDR3 is TGTGCCAGTATGGCGGTGGGGACAGGGGTTGGGAACACTGAAGCTTTCTTT. Its protein is CASMAVGTGVGNTEAFF. The chain is built from TRBV19 and TRBJ1-1, with 10 nucleotides matching TRBD1. The CDR3 consists of 17 residues. The V and J ends lost 7 bases and 1 base, in that order; junction bases with no gene match: 12. The germline gives CDR1 LNHDA, CDR2 SQIVND (reference sequence).

The chain uses TRBV15 and TRBJ1-4; the D is unclear. This CDR3 region has 15 residues. The V and J ends lost 0 bases and 6 bases respectively, with 11 bases between them. Germline CDR1 and CDR2: LNHNV and YYDKDF (reference sequence). The CDR3 nucleotides are TGTGCCACCAGCAGAGAAGCAGGCGGGTATGAAAAACTGTTTTTT. Protein product: CATSREAGGYEKLFF.

Here the CDR3 DNA reads TGTGCCAGCGCCCGAGCTGCGGCGGACACTGAAGCTTTCTTT. Its protein is CASARAAADTEAFF. The chain carries TRBV7-3 and TRBJ1-1; D gene unclear. Germline V gene sequence: CDR1 SGHTA, CDR2 FQGTGA. The ends were cut back, 8 bases at V and 3 bases at J, with 16 bases in the middle. The CDR3 sequence is 14 residues long.

The CDR3 nucleotides are TGTGCCAGCAGGGGACTAGCGGGTGGCACAGATACGCAGTATTTT. Translated: CASRGLAGGTDTQYF. The chain joins TRBV6-5 to TRBJ2-3; the match to TRBD2 covers 12 bases. The CDR3 runs to 15 residues. Germline V gene sequence: CDR1 MNHEY, CDR2 SVGAGI. The V and J ends lost 6 bases and 1 base, in that order; junction bases with no gene match: 2.

J is TRBJ2-7 and V is TRBV11-1; no firm D call. CDR3 size: 12 residues. Germline CDR1 SGHAT, CDR2 FQDESV (reference sequence). The ends were cut back, 2 bases at V and 3 bases at J, with 5 bases in the middle. CDR3 region: CASSLNFYEQYF. The CDR3 DNA reads as TGTGCCAGCAGCTTAAACTTCTACGAGCAGTACTTC. The full variable domain, in which reference TRBV11-1 and TRBJ2-7 provide the parts outside the CDR3, is EAEVAQSPRYKITEKSQAVAFWCDPISGHATLYWYRQILGQGPELLVQFQDESVVDDSQLPKDRFSAERLKGVDSTLKIQPAELGDSAMYLCASSLNFYEQYFGPGTRLTVT.

The genes are TRBV7-8 and TRBJ2-7, with 12 bases identical to TRBD2. CDR1 is SGHVS, CDR2 FQNEAQ, per germline. The CDR3 is 15 amino acids. Trimming cost V 6 bases and J 3 bases; bases outside gene matches: 6. CDR3 sequence reads: CASRPLAGGFYEQYF. In DNA form, the CDR3 reads TGTGCCAGCAGACCACTAGCGGGAGGATTCTACGAGCAGTACTTC.

The CDR3 coding sequence is TGCAGCGCGCCGGGACAGGGGCCCGAGCAGTACTTC. This translates into CSAPGQGPEQYF. The rearrangement uses TRBV29-1 and TRBJ2-7; TRBD1 matches at 10 bases. Trimming took 7 bases from V and 6 from J; bases not matched to a gene: 6. CDR3 length: 12 amino acids. The germline gives CDR1 SQVTM, CDR2 ANQGSEA.

DNA for the CDR3: TGTGCCAGTAGTATAGGGGGACAACCGACTGGAAACACCATATATTTT. Its translation: CASSIGGQPTGNTIYF. The V gene is TRBV19, the J gene TRBJ1-3; tentative D call: TRBD1 (6 bases). V was cut by 1 base and J by 2 bases, with 12 bases left in between. The CDR3 is made up of 16 amino acids. Germline V lookup: CDR1 LNHDA, CDR2 SQIVND (reference sequence).

V and J are TRBV19 and TRBJ2-6; D is possibly TRBD2 (6 bases). In germline, CDR1 is LNHDA, CDR2 SQIVND (reference sequence). Trimming stripped 1 base from V and 2 bases from J, with 6 bases between. The CDR3 is made up of 15 amino acids. The CDR3 loop is CASSIGGAGANVLTF. The DNA of the CDR3 is TGTGCCAGTAGTATAGGGGGGGCTGGGGCCAACGTCCTGACTTTC.

This clone was observed a handful of times. The CDR3 region is CASSAGGREDSPLHF. The DNA of the CDR3 is TGTGCCAGCAGTGCAGGGGGGCGCGAGGATTCACCCCTCCACTTT. The genes are TRBV2 and TRBJ1-6, with 7 bases matching TRBD1. J gave up 8 bases and V 4 bases, and 8 bases lay outside the gene matches. This CDR3 region has 15 residues. Germline loops: CDR1 SNHLY, CDR2 FYNNEI.

The chain recombines TRBV7-2 with TRBJ1-1, with unresolved D. Trimming pared 1 base from V and 5 bases from J, leaving 5 bases between. This CDR3 comprises 12 residues. The germline V gene encodes CDR1 SGHTA and CDR2 FQGNSA. The CDR3 sequence is CASSLVRTEAFF. The CDR3 DNA follows: TGTGCCAGCAGCTTAGTGAGGACTGAAGCTTTCTTT.

The V and J genes are TRBV7-2 and TRBJ1-5, with TRBD1 matching over 9 bases. The CDR3 is 17 amino acids. V lost 5 bases and J lost 2; bases outside the gene matches: 10. From germline, CDR1 is SGHTA and CDR2 FQGNSA. DNA of the CDR3: TGTGCCAGCAGCACCCGGACAGGGGTATGGGGCAATCAGCCCCAGCATTTT. Translation: CASSTRTGVWGNQPQHF.

The chain is built from TRBV6-6 and TRBJ1-5; D not certain. The V and J ends lost 7 bases and 7 bases respectively, with 14 bases between them. The CDR3 runs 13 residues. Germline V gives CDR1 MNHNY, CDR2 SVGAGI (reference sequence). CDR3 in DNA: TGTGCCAGCAATCCGGGAATCCGCCAGCCCCAGCATTTT. Amino acids: CASNPGIRQPQHF.

V usage is TRBV4-1 and J usage is TRBJ2-1, with 10 bases matching TRBD2. The germline CDR1 and CDR2 sequences are MGHRA and YSYEKL. The CDR3 consists of 17 residues. The trim removed 4 bases at V and 3 bases at J, leaving 9 bases unmatched. The CDR3, as DNA: TGCGCCAGCAGCCCGGGACTAGCGCAGTTCATCTACAATGAGCAGTTCTTC. Translating gives CASSPGLAQFIYNEQFF.

The chain recombines TRBV5-6 with TRBJ1-2; D is possibly TRBD1 (5 bases). CDR3 length: 16 amino acids. The germline V gene has CDR1 SGHDT and CDR2 YYEEEE. V lost 1 base, J lost 4 bases, and 17 bases lay in between. CDR3: CASSLSGGSLRYGYTF. The CDR3 nucleotides read TGTGCCAGCAGCTTGTCGGGGGGATCCCTGCGCTATGGCTACACCTTC.

The rearrangement uses TRBV6-4 and TRBJ1-2; D gene unclear. Germline V lookup: CDR1 MRHNA, CDR2 SNTAGT. The CDR3 sequence is 14 residues long. V was cut by 3 bases and J by 6 bases, with 14 bases left in between. The CDR3 loop is CASSDSHGGNGYTF. CDR3 DNA: TGTGCCAGCAGTGATTCGCATGGCGGGAATGGCTACACCTTC.

The chain couples TRBV11-2 to TRBJ2-3; 7 positions agree with TRBD1. The CDR3 contains 16 residues. Germline-derived CDR1 and CDR2 are SGHAT and FQNNGV. The V and J ends lost 1 base and 1 base, in that order; junction bases with no gene match: 5. The CDR3 DNA sequence: TGTGCCAGCAGCTTAGGCTCTACAGGGGGCACAGATACGCAGTATTTT. It specifies CASSLGSTGGTDTQYF.

The chain combines TRBV10-3 with TRBJ1-2; D is undetermined. This CDR3 is 13 amino acids long. The germline CDR1 and CDR2 sequences are ENHRY and SYGVKD. V shed 2 bases and J shed 6 bases, with 10 bases lying between them. CDR3 sequence: CAISEPLANGYTF. CDR3 sequence (DNA): TGTGCCATCAGTGAGCCCCTAGCCAATGGCTACACCTTC.

The rearrangement uses TRBV7-3 and TRBJ2-3; 9 bases fit TRBD1. This CDR3 is built from 14 residues. V lost 6 bases, J lost 5 bases, and 6 bases stayed unmatched. Germline V gives CDR1 SGHTA, CDR2 FQGTGA. This CDR3 is CASSPDRGGDTQYF. The CDR3 nucleotides read TGTGCCAGCAGTCCAGACAGGGGGGGAGATACGCAGTATTTT. Combining the CDR3 with reference TRBV7-3 and TRBJ2-3 gives the whole variable domain GAGVSQTPSNKVTEKGKYVELRCDPISGHTALYWYRQSLGQGPEFLIYFQGTGAADDSGLPNDRFFAVRPEGSVSTLKIQRTERGDSAVYLCASSPDRGGDTQYFGPGTRLTVL.

The rearrangement uses TRBV7-9 and TRBJ1-4; D not resolved. Germline CDR1 SEHNR, CDR2 FQNEAQ (reference sequence). The CDR3 extends over 12 amino acids. Trimming removed 8 bases at V and 6 bases at J, with 10 bases between. This CDR3 is CASAEGDEKLFF. The CDR3 region has the DNA TGTGCCAGCGCGGAGGGAGATGAAAAACTGTTTTTT.

The rearrangement uses TRBV27 and TRBJ2-5; 8 nucleotides line up with TRBD1. With 1 base clipped from V and 7 bases from J, the junction kept 11 bases outside the gene matches. Germline V gene data show CDR1 as MNHEY and CDR2 as SMNVEV (reference sequence). There are 16 residues in the CDR3. CDR3 amino acids: CASSLYGQGGKATQYF. The CDR3 DNA reads as TGTGCCAGCAGTTTATACGGACAGGGCGGGAAAGCGACCCAGTACTTC.

This sequence joins TRBV11-2 and TRBJ2-5, with D tentatively TRBD2 (6 bases). Germline values: CDR1 SGHAT, CDR2 FQNNGV. The CDR3 is 15 residues long. Trimming pared 6 bases from V and 5 bases from J, leaving 19 bases between. CDR3 bases: TGTGCCAGCAGACTATCCGGGGGACGGAAGGAGACCCAGTACTTC. This translates into CASRLSGGRKETQYF.

The rearrangement joins TRBV27 to TRBJ2-1; D is uncertain. Trimming removed 3 bases from V and 0 bases from J, with 12 bases in between. CDR1 MNHEY and CDR2 SMNVEV come from the germline V gene (reference sequence). The CDR3 has 16 amino acids. The CDR3 protein is CASSFRLFDSYNEQFF. The CDR3 DNA follows: TGTGCCAGCAGTTTTAGACTTTTTGACTCCTACAATGAGCAGTTCTTC.

The chain has TRBV5-1 and TRBJ2-7; possible D gene TRBD1, 6 bases. Per the germline V gene, CDR1 is SGHRS and CDR2 is YFSETQ. This CDR3 region has 13 residues. Trimming stripped 2 bases from V and 5 bases from J, with 11 bases between. The CDR3 sequence is CASSFSGVDEQYF. CDR3 DNA sequence: TGCGCCAGCAGCTTCTCAGGGGTAGACGAGCAGTACTTC.